This T cell receptor beta chain was obtained from a study of T cell responses to AZD1222 COVID-19 vaccine. Assay: immunoSEQ multiplex PCR; the TCRdb copy retains only in-frame clones and omits some. The profile shows roughly 150,000 clones, approximately 90% of them singletons. Overall study results and limits: Across spike, vaccine-associated CD4 TCRs were found, dominant at 160-218 and 743-854. Most donors were white British and more were female, and clonal diversity was possibly underestimated. At baseline, seropositivity was found in only a handful of AZD1222 recipients.

The CDR3 covers 14 residues. Germline values: CDR1 SGHNT, CDR2 YYREEE (reference sequence). Trimming took off 4 bases at V and 7 bases at J, with 12 bases between the two ends. With respect to this clone: As yet, its antigen is unknown.

This receptor was taken from an adult in good health. V and J are TRBV5-4 and TRBJ1-6; D is undetermined. This material consisted of peripheral blood, taken on day 0 of AZD1222 vaccination. CDR3 nucleotides: TGTGCCAGCAGCCAGGTTGCTGGGAATTCACCCCTCCACTTT. Amino acids: CASSQVAGNSPLHF. Full variable domain (missing parts from reference TRBV5-4 and TRBJ1-6): ETGVTQSPTHLIKTRGQQVTLRCSSQSGHNTVSWYQQALGQGPQFIFQYYREEENGRGNFPPRFSGLQFPNYSSELNVNALELDDSALYLCASSQVAGNSPLHFGNGTRLTVT.